This passage covers 11 T cell receptor beta chains from one sample sequenced in a study of blood T cells in healthy people across ages. A sample-barcoded 5' primer and a J-beta primer mix were used in a second PCR of roughly 6 to 11 cycles. TCRdb redid the calling of the 5' RACE reads with MiXCR, one entry per CDR3 protein. The sample records 800,000 to 1,300,000 distinct CDR3 sequences, under 30% being singletons. The same sample was also studied in work on T cells of mothers and their children.

Material for sequencing was blood. These receptors originate from a girl aged 2 to 10 in good health.

This clonotype has only a few counts. One end of the junction fails to match germline, which may point to a read error. The gene calls are TRBV5-1 and TRBJ2-7, with 9 positions matching TRBD2. The J call may be mistaken, given a closer DNA end match to TRBJ2-1. The CDR3 runs 16 residues. The germline gives CDR1 SGHRS, CDR2 YFSETQ. CDR3 protein: CASSLVAGASYNGQFF. In DNA form, the CDR3 reads TGCGCCAGCAGCTTGGTAGCGGGAGCCTCCTACAATGGGCAGTTCTTC.

The V and J genes are TRBV11-3 and TRBJ2-1; D unresolved. Trimming stripped 1 base from V and 8 bases from J, with 21 bases between. The CDR3 is 17 amino acids. Germline values: CDR1 SGHNT, CDR2 YENEEA. The chain's CDR3 is CASSLVARPASVDEQFF. The CDR3 nucleotides are TGTGCCAGCAGCTTAGTGGCCCGACCCGCTAGTGTCGATGAGCAGTTCTTC.

A few counts support this clonotype. The rearrangement joins TRBV11-2 to TRBJ2-5; no reliable D call. CDR3 length equals 12 residues. Trimming pared 5 bases from V and 5 bases from J, leaving 9 bases between. Germline CDR1 and CDR2: SGHAT and FQNNGV. The CDR3 is CASSMGWETQYF. In nucleotides, the CDR3 is TGTGCCAGCAGCATGGGCTGGGAGACCCAGTACTTC.

This clonotype was recorded at least ten times. The chain couples TRBV7-2 to TRBJ1-2; no clear D. CDR3 length: 15 residues. V shed 2 bases and J shed 4 bases, with 14 bases lying between them. Germline CDR1 SGHTA, CDR2 FQGNSA. CDR3 DNA sequence: TGTGCCAGCAGCTTAACATCGCGGACGAGCTATGGCTACACCTTC. Protein sequence: CASSLTSRTSYGYTF.

This clonotype was detected only a few times. The chain employs TRBV5-1 and TRBJ2-1; D is unclear. Gene TRBJ2-7 matches the end of the DNA better, so the J call may be wrong. This CDR3 is 16 amino acids long. Germline CDR1 and CDR2: SGHRS and YFSETQ. CDR3: CASSPADRLYPYEQYF. CDR3 nucleotides: TGCGCCAGCAGCCCAGCTGACCGACTCTATCCCTACGAGCAGTACTTC.

V gene TRBV7-9 combines with J gene TRBJ1-2, with no clear D. Germline CDR1 and CDR2: SEHNR and FQNEAQ (reference sequence). The CDR3 loop spans 10 amino acids. The V end was cut by 2 bases, the J end by 7 bases, with 2 bases between. In DNA form, the CDR3 reads TGTGCCAGCAGCTTAACTGGCTACACCTTC. Amino acid sequence: CASSLTGYTF.

This clonotype was seen only a few times. This chain uses TRBV5-1 with TRBJ2-5, with TRBD2 matching 12 bases. V lost 2 bases, J lost 3 bases, and 2 bases stayed unmatched. CDR3 size: 15 residues. Germline CDR1 SGHRS, CDR2 YFSETQ. The CDR3 nucleotides are TGCGCCAGCAGCTTTCTAGCGGGAGGGGAAGAGACCCAGTACTTC. This sequence encodes CASSFLAGGEETQYF. The variable domain in full, completed from reference TRBV5-1 and TRBJ2-5, reads KAGVTQTPRYLIKTRGQQVTLSCSPISGHRSVSWYQQTPGQGLQFLFEYFSETQRNKGNFPGRFSGRQFSNSRSEMNVSTLELGDSALYLCASSFLAGGEETQYFGPGTRLLVL.

V gene TRBV7-2 combines with J gene TRBJ1-3; 7 bases line up with TRBD1. The CDR3 has 14 amino acids. The V and J ends lost 11 bases and 0 bases, in that order; junction bases with no gene match: 7. CDR1 and CDR2 from the germline V gene are SGHTA and FQGNSA. CDR3 bases: TGTGCCTGCCGACAGGGTAGCTCTGGAAACACCATATATTTT. Its translation: CACRQGSSGNTIYF.

In its sample, this clonotype was seen a few times. V and J are TRBV9 and TRBJ2-5; D unclear. With 0 bases removed from V and 5 bases from J, the gap between germline ends came to 14 bases. The CDR3 is made up of 15 amino acids. Germline CDR1 reads SGDLS; CDR2 reads YYNGEE. The chain's CDR3 is CASSVAGSPGETQYF. CDR3 in DNA: TGTGCCAGCAGCGTAGCTGGCTCGCCCGGGGAGACCCAGTACTTC.

There are a few counts of this clonotype. The V gene is TRBV20-1, the J gene TRBJ2-7; the match to TRBD1 covers 7 bases. CDR1 is DFQATT, CDR2 SNEGSKA, per germline (reference sequence). There are 13 residues in the CDR3. The junction had 7 bases not matched to a gene; V was cut back by 5 bases and J by 3 bases. CDR3 in amino acids: CSAGEQGFYEQYF. CDR3 DNA sequence: TGCAGTGCTGGGGAACAGGGGTTCTACGAGCAGTACTTC.

This clonotype appeared a few times. This sequence joins TRBV12-3 or TRBV12-4 and TRBJ1-3, with a weak D call TRBD1 (6 bases). Trimming took off 8 bases at V and 2 bases at J, with 13 bases between the two ends. This CDR3 is 14 amino acids long. Here the CDR3 DNA reads TGTGCCAGCGAGACAGGAGCTGCTGGAAACACCATATATTTT. Translation: CASETGAAGNTIYF.